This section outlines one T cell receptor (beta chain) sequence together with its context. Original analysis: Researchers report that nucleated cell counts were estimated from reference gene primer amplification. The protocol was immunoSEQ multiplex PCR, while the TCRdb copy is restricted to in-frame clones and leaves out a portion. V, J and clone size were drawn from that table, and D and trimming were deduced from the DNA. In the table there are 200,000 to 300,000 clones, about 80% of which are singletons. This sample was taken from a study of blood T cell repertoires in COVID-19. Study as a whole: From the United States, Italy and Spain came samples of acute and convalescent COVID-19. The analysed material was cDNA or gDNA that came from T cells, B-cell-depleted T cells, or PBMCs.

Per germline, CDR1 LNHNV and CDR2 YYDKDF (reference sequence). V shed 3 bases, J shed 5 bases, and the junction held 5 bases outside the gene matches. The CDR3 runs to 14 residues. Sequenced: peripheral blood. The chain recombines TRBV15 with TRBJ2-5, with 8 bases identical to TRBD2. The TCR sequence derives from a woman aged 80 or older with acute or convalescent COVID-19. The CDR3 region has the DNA TGTGCCACCAGCAGCGGGGGGGCAGGTGAGACCCAGTACTTC. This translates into CATSSGGAGETQYF.